This TCR beta chain is drawn from a study of T-cell reconstitution after alpha-beta-depleted transplantation in children. Study outcomes and limitations: Several hundred rapidly expanded clones from non-depleted graft cells reportedly supplied alpha-beta T cells about two months post-transplant. From newly produced T cells came most of the T-cell counts and diversity one year after transplant.

Germline CDR1 is SQVTM and CDR2 is ANQGSEA. This CDR3 comprises 13 residues. Trimming pared 2 bases from V and 4 bases from J, leaving 11 bases between. Unique molecular identifiers were incorporated during preparation of the TCRbeta library. One entry per CDR3 protein, called by TCRdb with MiXCR from the PCR reads. Seen here are 140,000 to 150,000 distinct CDR3 sequences, about 9% observed once, and the top ten hold over 15%. Turning to this clonotype: Its antigen is not known. A much larger clone is a single base away; this may be a read error.

The sequence was obtained from a female patient aged 2 to 10 who had a stem cell transplant for congenital amegakaryocytic thrombocytopenia, so the T cells may come from the graft donor. The sample was PBMCs, mostly from graft donor cells, taken 180 days after TCRalphabeta/CD19-depleted stem cell transplant. The gene calls are TRBV29-1 and TRBJ2-5; D may be TRBD1 (5 bases). CDR3 DNA sequence: TGCAGCGTTGAAACGGTGACAGCAGAGACCCAGTACTTC. Translated, it gives CSVETVTAETQYF.